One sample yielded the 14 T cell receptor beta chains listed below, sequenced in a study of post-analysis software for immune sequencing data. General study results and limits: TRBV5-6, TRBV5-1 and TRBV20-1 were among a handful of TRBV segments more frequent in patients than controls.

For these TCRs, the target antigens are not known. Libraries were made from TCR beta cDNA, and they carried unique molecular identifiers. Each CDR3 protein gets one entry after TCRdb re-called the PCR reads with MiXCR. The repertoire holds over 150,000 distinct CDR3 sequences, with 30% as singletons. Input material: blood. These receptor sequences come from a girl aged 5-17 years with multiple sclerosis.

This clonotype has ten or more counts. CDR3 residues: CSVEPWDRGDPLHF. CDR3 coding DNA: TGCAGCGTTGAACCCTGGGACAGGGGAGACCCCCTCCACTTT. This sequence joins TRBV29-1 and TRBJ1-6, with 10 bases that match TRBD1. This CDR3 comprises 14 residues. The germline CDR1 and CDR2 sequences are SQVTM and ANQGSEA. Trimming cost V 2 bases and J 13 bases; bases outside gene matches: 8.

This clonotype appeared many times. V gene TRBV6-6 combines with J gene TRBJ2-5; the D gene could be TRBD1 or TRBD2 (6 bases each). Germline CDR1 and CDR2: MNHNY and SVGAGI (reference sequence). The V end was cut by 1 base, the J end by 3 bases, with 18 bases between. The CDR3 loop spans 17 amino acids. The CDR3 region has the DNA TGTGCCAGCAGTTACTTTGGAGGGGGGCGTGAAAAAGAGACCCAGTACTTC. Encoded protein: CASSYFGGGREKETQYF.

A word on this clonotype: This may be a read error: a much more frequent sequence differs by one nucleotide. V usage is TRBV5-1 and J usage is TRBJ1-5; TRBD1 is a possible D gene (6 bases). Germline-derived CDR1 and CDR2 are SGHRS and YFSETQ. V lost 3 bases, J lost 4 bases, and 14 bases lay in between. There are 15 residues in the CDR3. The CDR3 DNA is TGCGCCAGCAGCTGTGGTGGGGACAAAAATCAGCCCCAGCATTTT. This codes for CASSCGGDKNQPQHF.

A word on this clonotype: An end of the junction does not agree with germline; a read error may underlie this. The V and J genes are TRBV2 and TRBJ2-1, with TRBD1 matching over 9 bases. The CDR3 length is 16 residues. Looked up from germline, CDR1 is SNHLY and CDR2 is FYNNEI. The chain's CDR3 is CTSSVPWGQGYNEQFF. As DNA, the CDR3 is TGTACCAGCAGCGTCCCTTGGGGACAGGGCTACAATGAGCAGTTCTTC.

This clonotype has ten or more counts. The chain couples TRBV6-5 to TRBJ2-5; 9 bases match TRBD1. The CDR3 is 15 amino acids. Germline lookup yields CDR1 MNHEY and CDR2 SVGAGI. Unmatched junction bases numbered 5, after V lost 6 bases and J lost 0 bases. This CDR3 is CASRDRGLYQETQYF. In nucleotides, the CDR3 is TGTGCCAGCAGAGACAGGGGGTTGTACCAAGAGACCCAGTACTTC.

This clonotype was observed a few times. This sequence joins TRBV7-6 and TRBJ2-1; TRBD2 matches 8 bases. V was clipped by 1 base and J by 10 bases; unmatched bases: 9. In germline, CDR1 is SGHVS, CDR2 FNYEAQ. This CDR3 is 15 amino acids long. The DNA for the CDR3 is TGTGCCAGCAGCTTAGTCAGCGGGAGTGGCGGGGAGCAGTTCTTC. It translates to CASSLVSGSGGEQFF.

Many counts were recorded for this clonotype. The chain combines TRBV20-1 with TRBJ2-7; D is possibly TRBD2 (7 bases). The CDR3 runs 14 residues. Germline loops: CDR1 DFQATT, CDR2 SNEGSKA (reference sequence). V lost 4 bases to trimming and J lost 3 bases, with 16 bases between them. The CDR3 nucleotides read TGCAGTGCTATCGGGGGGCTTGCGTTCTACGAGCAGTACTTC. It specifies CSAIGGLAFYEQYF.

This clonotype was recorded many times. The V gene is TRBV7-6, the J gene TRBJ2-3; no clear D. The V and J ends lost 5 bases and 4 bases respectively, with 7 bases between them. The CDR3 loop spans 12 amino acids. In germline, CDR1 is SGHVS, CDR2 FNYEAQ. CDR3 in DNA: TGTGCCAGCAGCCCGGGCGCAGATACGCAGTATTTT. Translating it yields CASSPGADTQYF.

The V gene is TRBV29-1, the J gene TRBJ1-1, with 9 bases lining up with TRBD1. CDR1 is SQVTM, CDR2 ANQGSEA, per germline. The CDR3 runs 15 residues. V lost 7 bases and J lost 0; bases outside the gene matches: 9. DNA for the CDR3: TGCAGCGCCAAACAGGGGGCAGGTTTGAACACTGAAGCTTTCTTT. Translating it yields CSAKQGAGLNTEAFF.

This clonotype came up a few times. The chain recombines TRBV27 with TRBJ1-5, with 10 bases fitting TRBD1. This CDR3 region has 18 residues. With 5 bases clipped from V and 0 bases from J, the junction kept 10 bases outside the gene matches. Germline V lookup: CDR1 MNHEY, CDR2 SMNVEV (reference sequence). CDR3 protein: CASSPGTGDLNSNQPQHF. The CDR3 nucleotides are TGTGCCAGCAGTCCCGGGACAGGGGACCTTAATAGCAATCAGCCCCAGCATTTT.

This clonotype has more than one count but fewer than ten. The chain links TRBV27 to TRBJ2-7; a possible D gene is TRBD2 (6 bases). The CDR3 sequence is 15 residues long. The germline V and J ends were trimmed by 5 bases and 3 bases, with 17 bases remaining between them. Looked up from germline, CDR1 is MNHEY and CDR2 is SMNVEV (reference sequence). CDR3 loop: CASSPRGPRDYEQYF. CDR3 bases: TGTGCCAGCAGTCCGCGGGGACCACGGGACTACGAGCAGTACTTC.

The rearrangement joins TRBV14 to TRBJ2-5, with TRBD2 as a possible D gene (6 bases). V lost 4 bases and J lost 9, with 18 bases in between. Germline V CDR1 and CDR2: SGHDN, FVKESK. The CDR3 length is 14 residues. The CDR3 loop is CASSRPGLGEAQYF. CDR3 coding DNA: TGTGCCAGCAGCCGACCGGGACTCGGCGAGGCCCAGTACTTC.

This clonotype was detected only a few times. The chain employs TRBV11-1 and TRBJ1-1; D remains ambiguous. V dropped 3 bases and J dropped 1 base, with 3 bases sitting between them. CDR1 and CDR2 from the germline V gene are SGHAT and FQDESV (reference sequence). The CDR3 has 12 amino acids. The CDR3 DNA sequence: TGTGCCAGCAGCTTCGGGAACACTGAAGCTTTCTTT. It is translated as CASSFGNTEAFF. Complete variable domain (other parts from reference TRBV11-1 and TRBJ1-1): EAEVAQSPRYKITEKSQAVAFWCDPISGHATLYWYRQILGQGPELLVQFQDESVVDDSQLPKDRFSAERLKGVDSTLKIQPAELGDSAMYLCASSFGNTEAFFGQGTRLTVV.

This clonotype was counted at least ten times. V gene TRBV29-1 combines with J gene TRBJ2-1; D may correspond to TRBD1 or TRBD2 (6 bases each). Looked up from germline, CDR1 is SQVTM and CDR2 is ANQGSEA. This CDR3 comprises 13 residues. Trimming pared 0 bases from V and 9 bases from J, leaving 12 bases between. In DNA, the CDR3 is TGCAGCGTTGAAGATGGAGGGGGTGGTGAGCAGTTCTTC. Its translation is CSVEDGGGGEQFF.